This TCR beta chain was profiled in a study of blood T cell repertoires in COVID-19. Study-wide background: T cells, B-cell-depleted T cells, or PBMCs provided the cDNA or gDNA that served as material.

Original processing methods: Reference gene primer amplification gave nucleated cell count estimates. Clones were read by immunoSEQ multiplex PCR, and TCRdb kept only the in-frame ones, dropping some. The D gene and trimming were derived from the DNA, and the V and J assignments and clone size from that table. The sample has about 200,000 clones; around 76% are singletons. Assignment of participants to cohorts was predicated upon participant-reported clinical history. After removal of 3 bases from V and 5 bases from J, the junction contained 10 bases not matched to a gene. The germline gives CDR1 SGHRS, CDR2 YFSETQ. The CDR3 consists of 16 residues.

Sequencing used PBMCs or T cells enriched from blood (not recorded which). The rearrangement uses TRBV5-1 and TRBJ2-3; 9 nucleotides align to TRBD1. The receptor comes from a woman in her fifties or sixties with acute COVID-19. CDR3 in DNA: TGCGCCAGCAGCTCAAAACAGGGGGCAGGTGGAGATACGCAGTATTTT. Its protein is CASSSKQGAGGDTQYF.